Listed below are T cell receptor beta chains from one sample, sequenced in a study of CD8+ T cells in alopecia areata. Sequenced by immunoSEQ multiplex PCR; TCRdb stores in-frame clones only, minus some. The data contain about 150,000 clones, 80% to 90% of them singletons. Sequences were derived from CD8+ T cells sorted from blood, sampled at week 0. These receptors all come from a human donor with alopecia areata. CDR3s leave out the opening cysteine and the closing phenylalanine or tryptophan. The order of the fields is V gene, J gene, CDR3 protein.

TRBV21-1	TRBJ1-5	ASSAYRGRRSNQPQH
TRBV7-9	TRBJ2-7	ASSVGAEQY
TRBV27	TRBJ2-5	ASRPPPLGGETQY
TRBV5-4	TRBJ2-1	ASSLSKNEQF
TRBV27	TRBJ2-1	ASSKSLTSGTYNEQF
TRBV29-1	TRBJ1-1	SAQGLGTEAF
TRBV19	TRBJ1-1	ASSSPALNTEAF
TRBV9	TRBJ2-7	ASSVASSSYEQY
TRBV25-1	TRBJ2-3	ASSEYSPTDTQY
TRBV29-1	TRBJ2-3	SVEVARLRVLPDTQY
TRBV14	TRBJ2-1	ASSQEKQVYNEQF
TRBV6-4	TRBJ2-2	ASSGLADTGELF
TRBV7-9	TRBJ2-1	ASSPAAGNEQF